The clone carrying this TCR beta chain was seen a single time. Its antigen is not identified. This record comes from a study of beta chain features in type 1 diabetes. Broader study findings: Among patients with Type 1 diabetes, TCRB CDR3s were moderately but significantly shorter in every one of the four CD4+ subsets.

Germline loops: CDR1 SGHVS, CDR2 FQNEAQ. V was cut by 4 bases and J by 2 bases, with 9 bases left in between. The CDR3 has 13 residues. Since all of the isolated RNA was reverse transcribed, expressed TCRB transcripts were what got sequenced. Sequencing was performed with immunoSEQ multiplex PCR; in TCRdb, only in-frame clones are kept and a portion is missing. The top ten hold more than 0.1% of the sample, which has 500,000 to 650,000 clones, around 12% seen once. The receptor comes from a man aged 25 to 40 with type 1 diabetes. The rearrangement joins TRBV7-8 to TRBJ2-7, with D possibly matching TRBD2 (5 bases). The material sequenced was naive CD4+ T cells from blood. DNA of the CDR3: TGTGCCAGCAGCTCGGGGAGTACCTACGAGCAGTACTTC. Protein: CASSSGSTYEQYF.